The clone carrying this T cell receptor (beta chain) was counted between two and nine times. Its target is not known. This sample was taken from a study of cytomegalovirus exposure and HLA in healthy donors. Study-level points and caveats: Associated with HLA alleles at 0.05 false discovery rate in a later analysis were 16,951 TCR beta sequences. In a later analysis, HLA-C alleles had the fewest associated TCRs, DRB1 alleles the most.

Primers included in the PCR were 60 Vbeta and 13 Jbeta primers. Method: immunoSEQ multiplex PCR; TCRdb's copy keeps in-frame clones and lacks some. The sample has some 190,000 clones; over 80% are singletons. V lost 6 bases, J lost 4 bases, and 8 bases stayed unmatched. The CDR3 is 15 residues long. Looked up from germline, CDR1 is SGHAT and CDR2 is FQNNGV. The chain couples TRBV11-2 to TRBJ1-4; 7 nucleotides agree with TRBD1. This TCR came from a girl between 5 and 17 years old in good health and CMV-seropositive. The specimen was PBMCs. DNA for the CDR3: TGTGCCAGCAGTTTTACGGACAGGAGTAATGAAAAACTGTTTTTT. This codes for CASSFTDRSNEKLFF. The full variable domain, completed using reference TRBV11-2 and TRBJ1-4, is EAGVAQSPRYKIIEKRQSVAFWCNPISGHATLYWYQQILGQGPKLLIQFQNNGVVDDSQLPKDRFSAERLKGVDSTLKIQPAKLEDSAVYLCASSFTDRSNEKLFFGSGTQLSVL.